This T cell receptor (beta chain) was recorded in a study of regulatory T cells in long-lasting Graves disease. The time point: persistent/refractory GD, antithyroid drugs over 5 years with positive TRAb. From PBMCs, RNA was extracted and then used to make the TCR library. Notes on the study in general: Persistent disease was associated with favored TRBV28 usage and with favored use of TRBJ1-2 and TRBJ2-5.

According to the study, TCR beta libraries were built with iRepertoire HTBI primers and CDR3-region Arm-PCR. TCRdb ran MiXCR on the multiplex PCR reads and lists one entry per CDR3 protein. The sample carries 300,000 to 500,000 distinct CDR3 sequences, 20% recorded once. This CDR3 contains 14 residues. Germline V gene lookup returns CDR1 DFQATT and CDR2 SNEGSKA (reference sequence). About this clonotype itself: Antigen specificity is unknown.

This clonotype was sampled from a female donor with Graves disease. The chain links TRBV20-1 to TRBJ2-3; D is perhaps TRBD1 (5 bases). TRBJ2-7 matches the DNA end more closely, so the J call is doubtful. The source was peripheral blood mononuclear cells (PBMCs), collected when the disease was refractory, from a patient treated with antithyroid drugs. The DNA of the CDR3 is TGCAGTGCTAGTGGGGCCAGCCCTCCCTACGAGCAGTACTTC. Translating gives CSASGASPPYEQYF.